The 7 T cell receptor beta chains reported below all come from one sample, sequenced in a study of identical twins. TCRdb itself ran the 5' RACE reads through MiXCR, one entry per CDR3 protein. The sample records roughly 1,500,000 distinct CDR3 sequences, around 29% being singletons. The source material was cord blood. The receptor source for this set is a newborn girl in good health.

This clonotype has only a few counts. A junction boundary mismatches the germline segment, possibly from a read error. The gene calls are TRBV10-3 and TRBJ2-7; tentatively, D is TRBD1 (6 bases). The germline V gene has CDR1 ENHRY and CDR2 SYGVKD. The CDR3 covers 15 residues. The CDR3 is CAIGDGTSSSYEQYF. CDR3 coding DNA: TGTGCCATCGGTGACGGGACATCGAGCTCCTACGAGCAGTACTTC.

This clonotype was counted once. The chain uses TRBV7-8 and TRBJ2-1; 9 nucleotides align to TRBD2. The germline gives CDR1 SGHVS, CDR2 FQNEAQ. The CDR3 has 17 residues. The V and J ends lost 7 bases and 13 bases, in that order; junction bases with no gene match: 23. CDR3 in amino acids: CASTLGASGTIQETQFF. The CDR3 DNA is TGTGCCAGCACCCTAGGGGCTAGCGGGACCATCCAAGAGACCCAGTTCTTC.

This clonotype occurred a few times. The chain employs TRBV20-1 and TRBJ1-4; D not resolved. V was shortened by 0 bases and J by 8 bases, with 16 bases between the two germline ends. The CDR3 sequence is 15 residues long. Looked up from germline, CDR1 is DFQATT and CDR2 is SNEGSKA (reference sequence). This CDR3 is CSARDLEYRGEKLFF. CDR3 bases: TGCAGTGCTAGAGATCTAGAGTACCGAGGCGAAAAACTGTTTTTT.

This clonotype appeared a few times. The chain is built from TRBV6-6 and TRBJ2-7; D tentatively reads TRBD1 or TRBD2 (5 bases each). This CDR3 region has 15 residues. Germline V lookup: CDR1 MNHNY, CDR2 SVGAGI (reference sequence). V was trimmed by 2 bases and J by 2 bases, leaving 13 bases between them. The CDR3 sequence: CASSYGSGGTYEQYF. In DNA form, the CDR3 reads TGTGCCAGCAGTTACGGTTCTGGGGGAACCTACGAGCAGTACTTC.

This chain joins TRBV27 and TRBJ2-2; unclear D gene. The V end was cut by 5 bases, the J end by 8 bases, with 6 bases between. Germline V gene data show CDR1 as MNHEY and CDR2 as SMNVEV (reference sequence). The CDR3 has 11 residues. DNA of the CDR3: TGTGCCAGCAGTGGGTGGGGGGAGCTGTTTTTT. It is translated as CASSGWGELFF.

The chain combines TRBV28 with TRBJ1-6, with 8 bases identical to TRBD1. Germline values: CDR1 MDHEN, CDR2 SYDVKM. This CDR3 region has 18 residues. V lost 6 bases and J lost 5; bases outside the gene matches: 15. CDR3 sequence: CASSYDLRTGNNNSPLHF. CDR3 sequence (DNA): TGTGCCAGCAGCTACGACCTACGGACAGGGAATAATAATTCACCCCTCCACTTT.

Turning to this clonotype: The junction departs from germline at one end; a sequencing error may be responsible. The CDR3 nucleotides read TGTGCCAGCAGTGAATCGGCGAGGGCCCCCGGCAATGAGCAGTTCTTC. Translating gives CASSESARAPGNEQFF. The rearrangement joins TRBV10-3 to TRBJ2-1, with D perhaps TRBD2 (5 bases). The CDR3 sequence is 16 residues long. The germline V gene encodes CDR1 ENHRY and CDR2 SYGVKD.